This note documents a single T cell receptor (beta chain) sequence. The CDR3 has 15 amino acids. The V and J ends lost 5 bases and 2 bases, in that order; junction bases with no gene match: 7. Germline CDR1 is SGHRS and CDR2 is YFSETQ. The data belong to a study of cytomegalovirus exposure and HLA in healthy donors. Produced via immunoSEQ multiplex PCR; TCRdb's table is partial and in-frame only. Among 200,000 to 300,000 clones listed, 75% to 90% were seen once. The specimen was PBMCs. The rearrangement links TRBV5-1 to TRBJ2-7; 10 bases are a match to TRBD2. This sequence was found in a woman aged 25 to 39 in good health and CMV-seropositive. DNA of the CDR3: TGCGCCAGCAGGGACCTAGCGGGGGACGCCTACGAGCAGTACTTC. Translation: CASRDLAGDAYEQYF.